The next 30 T cell receptor beta chains were all read from a single sample in a study of sequential checkpoint blockade in melanoma. Treatment meaning: randomized to nivolumab then ipilimumab (arm A) or the reverse (arm B). Assay: immunoSEQ multiplex PCR; the TCRdb copy retains only in-frame clones and omits some. In the table there are tens of thousands of clones, nearly 70% of which are singletons. Material: CD8+ T cells sorted from blood (inferred from file names), obtained from a patient given nivolumab and ipilimumab in sequence. Receptors originate from a human donor with melanoma.

This chain joins TRBV7-8 and TRBJ2-3; 13 nucleotides align to TRBD2. The CDR3 runs 16 residues. Germline V gene sequence: CDR1 SGHVS, CDR2 FQNEAQ. Trimming removed 5 bases from V and 1 base from J; junction bases left unmatched: 3. The CDR3 DNA sequence: TGTGCCAGCAGCGGTGGACTAGCGGGGGGCACAGATACGCAGTATTTT. Translation gives CASSGGLAGGTDTQYF.

DNA of the CDR3: TGTGCCAGCAGCTCCGGGGGTGGGGGTTTCTACGAGCAGTACGTC. Amino acid sequence: CASSSGGGGFYEQYV. The rearrangement links TRBV6-1 to TRBJ2-7; perhaps TRBD2 as D (6 bases). Trimming cost V 6 bases and J 3 bases, with 18 bases left between them. Germline lookup yields CDR1 MNHNS and CDR2 SASEGT. The CDR3 length is 15 residues.

The chain combines TRBV9 with TRBJ2-2, with 7 bases lining up with TRBD2. V was pared by 4 bases and J by 0 bases, with 12 bases of the junction left unmatched. The CDR3 sequence is 18 residues long. Germline CDR1 and CDR2: SGDLS and YYNGEE. The CDR3, as DNA: TGTGCCAGCAGCACGACTAGCACGAACATACCGAACACCGGGGAGCTGTTTTTT. Amino acids: CASSTTSTNIPNTGELFF. The full variable domain, rest sourced from reference TRBV9 and TRBJ2-2, is DSGVTQTPKHLITATGQRVTLRCSPRSGDLSVYWYQQSLDQGLQFLIQYYNGEERAKGNILERFSAQQFPDLHSELNLSSLELGDSALYFCASSTTSTNIPNTGELFFGEGSRLTVL.

The chain couples TRBV13 to TRBJ1-1; 9 nucleotides agree with TRBD1. The CDR3 is 16 residues long. Germline V gives CDR1 PRHDT, CDR2 FYEKMQ (reference sequence). With 4 bases clipped from V and 1 base from J, the junction kept 7 bases outside the gene matches. The CDR3 DNA is TGTGCCAGCAGCTCAAGCTACAGGGGGCGGAACACTGAAGCTTTCTTT. Protein: CASSSSYRGRNTEAFF.

V usage is TRBV9 and J usage is TRBJ2-1; possible D gene TRBD1, 7 bases. V shed 3 bases and J shed 7 bases, with 17 bases lying between them. CDR1 is SGDLS and CDR2 is YYNGEE in the germline V gene. This CDR3 is 15 amino acids long. In DNA, the CDR3 is TGTGCCAGCAGCGCATTGGAGGGGGCAAGTAATGAGCAGTTCTTC. This gives the protein CASSALEGASNEQFF. Filled out from reference TRBV9 and TRBJ2-1, the complete variable domain reads DSGVTQTPKHLITATGQRVTLRCSPRSGDLSVYWYQQSLDQGLQFLIQYYNGEERAKGNILERFSAQQFPDLHSELNLSSLELGDSALYFCASSALEGASNEQFFGPGTRLTVL.

The chain uses TRBV5-1 and TRBJ2-3; 8 positions agree with TRBD1. Germline-derived CDR1 and CDR2 are SGHRS and YFSETQ. The CDR3 length is 15 residues. J gave up 2 bases and V 7 bases, and 9 bases lay outside the gene matches. The CDR3 nucleotides are TGCGCCAGCTGCCCCGGGACAGGCTTCACAGATACGCAGTATTTT. This codes for CASCPGTGFTDTQYF. Full variable domain (rest looked up from reference TRBV5-1 and TRBJ2-3): KAGVTQTPRYLIKTRGQQVTLSCSPISGHRSVSWYQQTPGQGLQFLFEYFSETQRNKGNFPGRFSGRQFSNSRSEMNVSTLELGDSALYLCASCPGTGFTDTQYFGPGTRLTVL.

This clone was seen a few times. CDR3 nucleotides: TGTGCCAGCAGTTTCAGTGCGGCAGATACGCAGTATTTT. Its protein product is CASSFSAADTQYF. This chain links TRBV27 with TRBJ2-3, with D hard to call. The CDR3 extends over 13 amino acids. V was pared by 3 bases and J by 4 bases, with 8 bases between. Germline CDR1 reads MNHEY; CDR2 reads SMNVEV (reference sequence).

The genes are TRBV7-9 and TRBJ1-5; D is unclear. The ends were cut back, 4 bases at V and 3 bases at J, with 10 bases in the middle. The CDR3 contains 14 residues. Germline CDR1 SEHNR, CDR2 FQNEAQ (reference sequence). The CDR3 region is CASSSTGVNQPQHF. The CDR3 bases are TGTGCCAGCAGCTCCACCGGGGTCAATCAGCCCCAGCATTTT.

The chain recombines TRBV7-6 with TRBJ2-1; TRBD2 matches 7 bases. Germline V gene data show CDR1 as SGHVS and CDR2 as FNYEAQ. J was trimmed by 4 bases and V by 5 bases; bases with no gene match: 5. The CDR3 runs 14 residues. The CDR3 region has the DNA TGTGCCAGCAGCCGCCGGGGGGAGTACAATGAGCAGTTCTTC. Protein: CASSRRGEYNEQFF.

The chain combines TRBV5-1 with TRBJ1-4, with TRBD1 as a possible D gene (6 bases). V shed 4 bases and J shed 0 bases, with 16 bases lying between them. The germline gives CDR1 SGHRS, CDR2 YFSETQ. The CDR3 runs to 17 residues. The CDR3 sequence is CASSPSGHLTTNEKLFF. The CDR3 DNA follows: TGCGCCAGCAGCCCGTCGGGACACCTAACAACTAATGAAAAACTGTTTTTT.

The V gene is TRBV9, the J gene TRBJ2-3; a weak D match, TRBD2 (7 bases). Germline lookup yields CDR1 SGDLS and CDR2 YYNGEE. V lost 0 bases, J lost 6 bases, and 14 bases lay in between. The CDR3 is 15 amino acids. In DNA, the CDR3 is TGTGCCAGCAGCGTAGCGGGGGGCGCAGGGGATACGCAGTATTTT. Translated: CASSVAGGAGDTQYF.

V and J are TRBV7-3 and TRBJ2-1; TRBD1 might be the D (5 bases). The CDR3 spans 13 residues. Germline CDR1 SGHTA, CDR2 FQGTGA. Trimming pared 5 bases from V and 8 bases from J, leaving 13 bases between. CDR3 sequence: CASSPPGRDEQFF. Written as DNA, the CDR3 is TGTGCCAGCAGCCCGCCGGGCAGGGATGAGCAGTTCTTC.

In this sample, this clone turned up a few times. The CDR3 DNA reads as TGTGCCAGCAGCTTAAGGGACAGGGCCTACGAGCAGTACTTC. Its protein product is CASSLRDRAYEQYF. The V gene is TRBV7-2, the J gene TRBJ2-7; 9 nucleotides line up with TRBD1. This CDR3 spans 14 amino acids. Germline V gives CDR1 SGHTA, CDR2 FQGNSA. V dropped 2 bases and J dropped 2; count of bases not matched to a gene: 1.

This chain uses TRBV7-9 with TRBJ1-5; 9 bases align to TRBD1. Looked up from germline, CDR1 is SEHNR and CDR2 is FQNEAQ (reference sequence). V shed 5 bases, J shed 5 bases, and the junction held 1 base outside the gene matches. CDR3 length equals 13 residues. The CDR3 spells CASSRTGDQPQHF. The DNA of the CDR3 is TGTGCCAGCAGCCGGACAGGGGATCAGCCCCAGCATTTT.

V is TRBV6-5 and J is TRBJ1-4, with TRBD1 matching 9 bases. The CDR3 covers 14 residues. Unmatched junction bases numbered 2, after V lost 6 bases and J lost 3 bases. CDR1 is MNHEY and CDR2 is SVGAGI in the germline V gene. In DNA, the CDR3 is TGTGCCAGCAGCCGACAGGGGGCTAATGAAAAACTGTTTTTT. Translating it yields CASSRQGANEKLFF.

The CDR3 DNA reads TGTGCCAGCAGTTGGCCTTCCAGCGGAGCCGGCAATGAGCAGTTCTTC. This encodes CASSWPSSGAGNEQFF. The rearrangement uses TRBV6-6 and TRBJ2-1; D is perhaps TRBD2 (5 bases). Trimming removed 4 bases at V and 6 bases at J, with 19 bases between. Germline lookup yields CDR1 MNHNY and CDR2 SVGAGI (reference sequence). CDR3 length: 16 amino acids.

CDR3 residues: CATSRDDSLTYGEQYF. The CDR3 DNA sequence: TGTGCCACCAGCAGAGACGACAGTCTGACCTACGGTGAGCAGTACTTC. The rearrangement links TRBV15 to TRBJ2-7; possible D gene TRBD1, 5 bases. The V gene's germline CDR1 is LNHNV and CDR2 YYDKDF (reference sequence). V gave up 0 bases and J gave up 7 bases, with 19 bases separating them. This CDR3 is built from 16 residues.

The rearrangement uses TRBV7-3 and TRBJ1-3; the match to TRBD1 covers 7 bases. The CDR3 sequence is 16 residues long. V lost 4 bases to trimming and J lost 0 bases; unmatched junction nucleotides: 6. CDR1 is SGHTA, CDR2 FQGTGA, per germline. CDR3 in DNA: TGTGCCAGCAGCTCGACAGGGTTTAGCTCTGGAAACACCATATATTTT. It yields the protein CASSSTGFSSGNTIYF.

The CDR3, as DNA: TGTGCCAGCAGTTTTTCACGGGGGGGCAAGGGAGAGACCCAGTACTTC. This translates into CASSFSRGGKGETQYF. The rearrangement uses TRBV6-6 and TRBJ2-5; 8 nucleotides match TRBD2. The J segment lost 4 bases and the V segment lost 4 bases, leaving 11 bases of the junction unmatched. Germline CDR1 is MNHNY and CDR2 is SVGAGI (reference sequence). This CDR3 spans 16 amino acids.

V gene TRBV19 combines with J gene TRBJ2-1; a weak D match, TRBD1 (6 bases). The germline gives CDR1 LNHDA, CDR2 SQIVND (reference sequence). CDR3 length equals 13 residues. V gave up 5 bases and J gave up 4 bases, with 9 bases separating them. The chain's CDR3 is CASSAQGYNEQFF. CDR3 sequence (DNA): TGTGCCAGTAGTGCACAGGGTTACAATGAGCAGTTCTTC.

The chain employs TRBV13 and TRBJ2-1, with 9 positions matching TRBD2. The germline V gene encodes CDR1 PRHDT and CDR2 FYEKMQ (reference sequence). V gave up 5 bases and J gave up 3 bases; unmatched junction bases: 14. The CDR3 is 18 residues long. CDR3 sequence: CASSPRGSGGVLYNEQFF. CDR3 sequence (DNA): TGTGCCAGCAGCCCCCGGGGTAGCGGGGGAGTCCTCTACAATGAGCAGTTCTTC.

CDR3 DNA sequence: TGTGCCAGCAGTCCGACAGTGAACACTGAAGCTTTCTTT. This sequence encodes CASSPTVNTEAFF. The chain carries TRBV6-5 and TRBJ1-1; TRBD1 is a possible D gene (5 bases). The CDR3 runs to 13 residues. The germline V gene encodes CDR1 MNHEY and CDR2 SVGAGI. V dropped 5 bases and J dropped 0 bases, with 7 bases sitting between them.

The chain is built from TRBV6-1 and TRBJ1-2, with D unresolved. The CDR3 is 11 amino acids. Trimming pared 2 bases from V and 7 bases from J, leaving 5 bases between. Germline V lookup: CDR1 MNHNS, CDR2 SASEGT. DNA for the CDR3: TGTGCCAGCAGTGAATTCCTTGGCTACACCTTC. Encoded protein: CASSEFLGYTF.

This clone has more than one count but fewer than ten. The V call is TRBV11-2, the J call TRBJ2-7; D gene unclear. Per the germline V gene, CDR1 is SGHAT and CDR2 is FQNNGV. Trimming stripped 5 bases from V and 5 bases from J, with 19 bases between. The CDR3 runs 15 residues. CDR3 nucleotides: TGTGCCAGCAGCCCAGAGTATTCGGCGGCCCACGAGCAGTACTTC. Translation gives CASSPEYSAAHEQYF. Full variable domain (rest looked up from reference TRBV11-2 and TRBJ2-7): EAGVAQSPRYKIIEKRQSVAFWCNPISGHATLYWYQQILGQGPKLLIQFQNNGVVDDSQLPKDRFSAERLKGVDSTLKIQPAKLEDSAVYLCASSPEYSAAHEQYFGPGTRLTVT.

The V and J genes are TRBV7-8 and TRBJ2-7; no clear D gene. The V gene lost 3 bases and the J gene lost 3 bases, with 9 bases spanning the gap. CDR3 length equals 13 residues. Per the germline V gene, CDR1 is SGHVS and CDR2 is FQNEAQ. The CDR3 region is CASSFSKDYEQYF. CDR3 in DNA: TGTGCCAGCAGCTTCAGTAAAGACTACGAGCAGTACTTC.

The chain links TRBV5-4 to TRBJ1-2; D unresolved. The CDR3 runs to 13 residues. V lost 0 bases, J lost 5 bases, and 8 bases lay in between. Germline V gives CDR1 SGHNT, CDR2 YYREEE (reference sequence). The DNA of the CDR3 is TGTGCCAGCAGCTTGGTGGAGGTATATGGCTACACCTTC. Translation gives CASSLVEVYGYTF.

The CDR3 is CASSLRHRGGNQPQHF. CDR3 DNA: TGTGCCAGCAGCTTACGACACAGGGGAGGCAATCAGCCCCAGCATTTT. The rearrangement links TRBV13 to TRBJ1-5; 7 positions agree with TRBD1. CDR3 length equals 16 residues. Germline trimming cut 2 bases from V and 2 bases from J; bases unmatched to any gene: 6. CDR1 is PRHDT and CDR2 is FYEKMQ in the germline V gene (reference sequence).

The V and J genes are TRBV5-1 and TRBJ2-7; TRBD2 is a possible D gene (5 bases). V shed 0 bases and J shed 5 bases, with 12 bases lying between them. This CDR3 contains 14 residues. Germline CDR1 reads SGHRS; CDR2 reads YFSETQ. The CDR3 region is CASSLDGLYDEQYV. CDR3 nucleotide sequence: TGCGCCAGCAGCTTGGATGGACTGTACGACGAGCAGTACGTC.

The rearrangement joins TRBV11-2 to TRBJ2-3, with 9 bases fitting TRBD2. Germline CDR1 reads SGHAT; CDR2 reads FQNNGV. V shed 2 bases, J shed 2 bases, and the junction held 5 bases outside the gene matches. The CDR3 runs 16 residues. The chain's CDR3 is CASSLNSGSSTDTQYF. DNA of the CDR3: TGTGCCAGCAGCTTAAATAGCGGGAGCTCCACAGATACGCAGTATTTT.

V and J are TRBV27 and TRBJ1-1; D is unclear. The CDR3 sequence is 13 residues long. Germline V lookup: CDR1 MNHEY, CDR2 SMNVEV (reference sequence). V lost 2 bases and J lost 1, with 5 bases in between. CDR3 DNA sequence: TGTGCCAGCAGTTTAATCCGGAACACTGAAGCTTTCTTT. Translating it yields CASSLIRNTEAFF.